The 13 T cell receptor beta chains given below trace back to one sample, sequenced in a study of blood T cells in healthy people across ages. Then a second PCR, running roughly 7 to 11 cycles, was carried out with a sample-barcoded 5' primer and a J-beta primer mix. From the 5' RACE reads, TCRdb called clonotypes with MiXCR, one entry per CDR3 protein. The table has 910,000 or so distinct CDR3 sequences, about 53% seen once. Sequenced: blood. Source of these receptors: a woman in her sixties or seventies in good health.

This clonotype has a handful of counts. The V gene is TRBV29-1, the J gene TRBJ2-3; D is unresolved. The ends were cut back, 1 base at V and 1 base at J, with 6 bases in the middle. Per germline, CDR1 SQVTM and CDR2 ANQGSEA. The CDR3 consists of 13 residues. The DNA for the CDR3 is TGCAGCGTTGAAGTCGCGGGCACAGATACGCAGTATTTT. This encodes CSVEVAGTDTQYF.

This rearrangement joins TRBV10-3 to TRBJ1-2, with no clear D. V lost 7 bases and J lost 8, with 14 bases in between. Germline CDR1 is ENHRY and CDR2 is SYGVKD. This CDR3 is 12 amino acids long. The CDR3 loop is CAINGEGRGYTF. The CDR3 nucleotides are TGTGCCATCAACGGGGAAGGTCGCGGCTACACCTTC.

This clonotype was observed a single time. The V call is TRBV20-1, the J call TRBJ2-5; TRBD1 might be the D (6 bases). CDR3 length: 14 residues. Germline lookup yields CDR1 DFQATT and CDR2 SNEGSKA (reference sequence). The V end was cut by 5 bases, the J end by 1 base, with 14 bases between. The CDR3 sequence is CSAGSQGFQETQYF. In DNA form, the CDR3 reads TGCAGTGCTGGATCACAGGGTTTCCAAGAGACCCAGTACTTC.

This chain links TRBV20-1 with TRBJ2-5; tentatively, D is TRBD1 (6 bases). The last part of the DNA fits TRBJ2-7 better; the J call may be wrong. There are 13 residues in the CDR3. From germline, CDR1 is DFQATT and CDR2 SNEGSKA (reference sequence). CDR3 amino acids: CSVPGQSQYEQYF. The CDR3 nucleotides read TGCAGTGTCCCAGGACAGTCCCAGTACGAGCAGTACTTC.

This clonotype has only one observation. The rearrangement uses TRBV4-1 and TRBJ2-2, with D possibly called TRBD1 or TRBD2 (5 bases each). Trimming removed 10 bases at V and 4 bases at J, with 16 bases between. The CDR3 loop spans 14 amino acids. CDR1 is MGHRA, CDR2 YSYEKL, per germline. The CDR3 spells CAIKRDGPTGELFF. The CDR3 DNA reads TGCGCCATCAAACGGGACGGTCCCACCGGGGAGCTGTTTTTT.

As to this clonotype: The junction does not match germline at one end; this may be a read error. The rearrangement joins TRBV6-1 to TRBJ2-3; 10 nucleotides agree with TRBD1. The CDR3 is 14 amino acids. From germline, CDR1 is MNHNS and CDR2 SASEGT. CDR3 DNA: TGTGCCTGCAGTTGGGACAGGGGTAGAGATACGCAGTATTTT. Amino acid sequence: CACSWDRGRDTQYF.

V usage is TRBV4-3 and J usage is TRBJ2-7, with D possibly being TRBD1 or TRBD2 (6 bases each). Per germline, CDR1 LGHNA and CDR2 YSLEER. The CDR3 contains 14 residues. Trimming left V 2 bases short and J 5 bases short, with 13 bases between. CDR3 protein: CASSQWGAWDEQYF. As DNA, the CDR3 is TGCGCCAGCAGCCAATGGGGGGCCTGGGACGAGCAGTACTTC.

At least ten counts were recorded for this clonotype. J is TRBJ2-1 and V is TRBV19, with D possibly being TRBD2 (6 bases). Per the germline V gene, CDR1 is LNHDA and CDR2 is SQIVND (reference sequence). The V end lost 6 bases, the J end lost 7 bases, and 16 bases lay between the germline ends. CDR3 length: 14 amino acids. The CDR3 protein is CASSRTTLGNEQFF. DNA for the CDR3: TGTGCCAGTAGCCGGACTACTTTGGGGAATGAGCAGTTCTTC.

The rearrangement uses TRBV6-2 or TRBV6-3 and TRBJ2-7; tentatively, D is TRBD1 (9 bases). V lost 7 bases, J lost 5 bases, and 21 bases lay in between. This CDR3 spans 15 amino acids. The V gene's germline CDR1 is MNHEY and CDR2 SVGEGT. CDR3 protein: CASTSGGQGDHEQYF. The CDR3 DNA follows: TGTGCCAGCACCAGCGGGGGACAGGGCGACCACGAGCAGTACTTC.

The rearrangement joins TRBV27 to TRBJ1-5; D unresolved. Germline assignment: CDR1 MNHEY and CDR2 SMNVEV (reference sequence). CDR3 size: 15 residues. V lost 3 bases to trimming and J lost 0 bases, with 9 bases between them. CDR3 loop: CASSLRSHSNQPQHF. CDR3 sequence (DNA): TGTGCCAGCAGTTTGAGAAGTCATAGCAATCAGCCCCAGCATTTT.

V and J are TRBV4-3 and TRBJ1-6; D perhaps matches TRBD1 (5 bases). Trimming took 4 bases from V and 2 from J, leaving 18 bases between them. The CDR3 has 18 residues. Germline assignment: CDR1 LGHNA and CDR2 YSLEER. The DNA for the CDR3 is TGCGCCAGCAGCCTAAAAGGTTCCGGGGGAACCTATAATTCACCCCTCCACTTT. Protein product: CASSLKGSGGTYNSPLHF.

The chain joins TRBV6-5 to TRBJ2-7; weak D call: TRBD2 (6 bases). Germline CDR1 reads MNHEY; CDR2 reads SVGAGI. The V end was cut by 3 bases, the J end by 2 bases, with 17 bases between. The CDR3 has 16 amino acids. The CDR3 nucleotides read TGTGCCAGCAGTTATGACGGGATTGGAGGGGCCTACGAGCAGTACTTC. Encoded protein: CASSYDGIGGAYEQYF.

This clonotype was counted only a few times. The chain is built from TRBV10-3 and TRBJ2-1; tentative D call: TRBD2 (6 bases). Germline loops: CDR1 ENHRY, CDR2 SYGVKD. V shed 3 bases and J shed 4 bases, with 13 bases lying between them. This CDR3 has 15 residues. As DNA, the CDR3 is TGTGCCATCAGTGAACCGAACAGCGGGTACAATGAGCAGTTCTTC. It specifies CAISEPNSGYNEQFF.